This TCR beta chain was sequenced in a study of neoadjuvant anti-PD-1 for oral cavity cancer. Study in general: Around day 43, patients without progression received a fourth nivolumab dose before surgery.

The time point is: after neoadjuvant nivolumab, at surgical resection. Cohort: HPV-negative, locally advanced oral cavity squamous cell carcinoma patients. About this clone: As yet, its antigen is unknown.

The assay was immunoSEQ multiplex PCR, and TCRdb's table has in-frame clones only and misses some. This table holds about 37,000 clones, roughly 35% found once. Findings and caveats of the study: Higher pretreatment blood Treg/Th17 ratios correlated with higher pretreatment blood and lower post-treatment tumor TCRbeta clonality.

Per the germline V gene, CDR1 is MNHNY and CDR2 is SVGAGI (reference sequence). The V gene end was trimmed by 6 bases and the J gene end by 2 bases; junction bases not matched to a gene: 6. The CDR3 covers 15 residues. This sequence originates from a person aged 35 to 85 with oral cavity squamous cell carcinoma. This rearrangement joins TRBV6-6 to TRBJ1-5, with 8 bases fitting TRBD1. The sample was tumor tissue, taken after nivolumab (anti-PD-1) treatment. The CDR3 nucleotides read TGTGCCAGCAGCAAGACAGGGGTGGGCAATCAGCCCCAGCATTTT. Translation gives CASSKTGVGNQPQHF.